The 30 T cell receptor beta chains below come from one sample, sequenced in a study of cytomegalovirus exposure and HLA in healthy donors. Both 60 Vbeta primers and 13 Jbeta primers went into the PCR. TCRdb's copy holds only in-frame clones and misses some; the assay was immunoSEQ multiplex PCR. In the table there are 100,000 to 150,000 clones, 80% of which are singletons. The specimen was PBMCs. The source is a man aged 25 to 40 in good health and CMV-seropositive.

Only a few counts were recorded for this clone. V is TRBV5-1 and J is TRBJ1-2; D possibly corresponds to TRBD1 (6 bases). Germline loops: CDR1 SGHRS, CDR2 YFSETQ. The CDR3 covers 15 residues. The germline V and J ends were trimmed by 6 bases and 2 bases, with 17 bases remaining between them. CDR3 coding DNA: TGCGCCAGCACCACTGCACAGGGAAGCAACTATGGCTACACCTTC. Translation: CASTTAQGSNYGYTF.

This clone was observed a few times. The chain combines TRBV6-1 with TRBJ2-5; TRBD1 might be the D (6 bases). The germline V and J ends were trimmed by 7 bases and 5 bases, with 14 bases remaining between them. The CDR3 has 13 residues. The V gene's germline CDR1 is MNHNS and CDR2 SASEGT. The CDR3 sequence: CASIQGPRETQYF. The CDR3 DNA follows: TGTGCCAGCATTCAGGGGCCAAGGGAGACCCAGTACTTC.

This chain links TRBV5-4 with TRBJ1-2; 10 positions match TRBD1. The CDR3 has 13 amino acids. The trim removed 4 bases at V and 7 bases at J, leaving 4 bases unmatched. CDR1 and CDR2 (germline): SGHNT, YYREEE (reference sequence). The CDR3 DNA sequence: TGTGCCAGCAGCCAGGACAGGGGGACTGGCTACACCTTC. Residues: CASSQDRGTGYTF.

The genes are TRBV2 and TRBJ1-2; D not certain. There are 14 residues in the CDR3. V lost 7 bases to trimming and J lost 5 bases, with 17 bases between them. In germline, CDR1 is SNHLY, CDR2 FYNNEI. The CDR3 sequence is CASKSGEGTYGYTF. The DNA for the CDR3 is TGTGCCAGCAAATCCGGTGAGGGAACTTATGGCTACACCTTC.

This chain uses TRBV6-5 with TRBJ2-7; 12 bases align to TRBD1. CDR3 length: 13 residues. Germline-derived CDR1 and CDR2 are MNHEY and SVGAGI. With 10 bases clipped from V and 7 bases from J, the junction kept 8 bases outside the gene matches. CDR3 in DNA: TGTGCCACCACCGGGACAGGGGGCGGGGAGCAGTACTTC. This encodes CATTGTGGGEQYF.

The chain couples TRBV11-2 to TRBJ2-1, with 7 bases fitting TRBD1. V dropped 6 bases and J dropped 10; count of bases not matched to a gene: 6. Per germline, CDR1 SGHAT and CDR2 FQNNGV. CDR3 size: 12 residues. CDR3 in DNA: TGTGCCAGCAGTTTTCCGGGACAGGAGCAGTTCTTC. Translated, it gives CASSFPGQEQFF.

The chain has TRBV4-2 and TRBJ2-7; 13 bases are shared with TRBD2. Germline CDR1 LGHNA, CDR2 YNFKEQ. The CDR3 has 17 residues. V shed 0 bases and J 0 bases; nucleotides not matched to a gene: 2. The CDR3: CASSQEWTSGSSYEQYF. The CDR3 DNA reads TGTGCCAGCAGCCAAGAGTGGACTAGCGGGAGCTCCTACGAGCAGTACTTC.

This chain joins TRBV18 and TRBJ2-7, with D possibly being TRBD1 (7 bases). V was pared by 2 bases and J by 5 bases, with 25 bases between. This CDR3 region has 18 residues. CDR1 KGHSH and CDR2 LQKENI come from the germline V gene. In nucleotides, the CDR3 is TGTGCCAGCTCACCATATAACCGTCGAACAGGGGAGGTGGACGAGCAGTACTTC. Its translation is CASSPYNRRTGEVDEQYF.

V usage is TRBV5-1 and J usage is TRBJ1-2; D unclear. V was pared by 3 bases and J by 4 bases, with 10 bases between. The CDR3 has 13 residues. Germline CDR1 and CDR2: SGHRS and YFSETQ. CDR3 residues: CASSSDNTYGYTF. The CDR3 nucleotides are TGCGCCAGCAGCTCTGACAACACCTATGGCTACACCTTC.

The chain employs TRBV6-1 and TRBJ2-5; 7 nucleotides agree with TRBD2. The CDR3 sequence is 14 residues long. J gave up 2 bases and V 7 bases, and 7 bases lay outside the gene matches. Germline V lookup: CDR1 MNHNS, CDR2 SASEGT. This CDR3 is CASTRLAVQETQYF. The CDR3 nucleotides are TGTGCCAGCACTCGGCTAGCGGTACAAGAGACCCAGTACTTC.

The J gene is TRBJ2-5, the V gene TRBV5-1, with D tentatively TRBD2 (5 bases). Trimming took off 5 bases at V and 5 bases at J, with 16 bases between the two ends. The CDR3 sequence is 14 residues long. CDR1 and CDR2 from the germline V gene are SGHRS and YFSETQ. CDR3 sequence (DNA): TGCGCCAGCAGTTATGGACTTCTCCGGGAGACCCAGTACTTC. Translating gives CASSYGLLRETQYF.

The chain joins TRBV7-2 to TRBJ2-7; no firm D call. Trimming stripped 4 bases from V and 4 bases from J, with 8 bases between. Germline lookup yields CDR1 SGHTA and CDR2 FQGNSA. This CDR3 has 12 amino acids. In nucleotides, the CDR3 is TGTGCCAGCAGCTCTAAATTGTACGAGCAGTACTTC. This encodes CASSSKLYEQYF.

Remarks on this clone: Germline is not matched at one junction end, which may reflect a read error. V and J are TRBV7-8 and TRBJ2-1; TRBD2 matches 11 bases. This CDR3 is built from 15 residues. CDR1 SGHVS and CDR2 FQNEAQ come from the germline V gene. The CDR3 DNA sequence: TGTGCCAGCAGCTTATCCCTAGCGGGGGGTGGTGAGCAGCTCTTC. Translation gives CASSLSLAGGGEQLF.

This clone appeared once. The CDR3, as DNA: TGTGCCAGTAGTAATTGGATGAGGGAAACGACAGGGGGCATTCAGTACTTC. Residues: CASSNWMRETTGGIQYF. The V gene is TRBV19, the J gene TRBJ2-4; 9 bases match TRBD1. The CDR3 spans 17 residues. Germline-derived CDR1 and CDR2 are LNHDA and SQIVND (reference sequence). V dropped 4 bases and J dropped 9; count of bases not matched to a gene: 16.

The chain links TRBV5-1 to TRBJ2-1; 12 positions agree with TRBD2. Germline V gene data show CDR1 as SGHRS and CDR2 as YFSETQ. Germline trimming cut 4 bases from V and 4 bases from J; bases unmatched to any gene: 6. This CDR3 contains 16 residues. The CDR3 is CASSLDGTSGYNEQFF. CDR3 nucleotide sequence: TGCGCCAGCAGCCTGGACGGGACTAGCGGGTACAATGAGCAGTTCTTC. Filled out from reference TRBV5-1 and TRBJ2-1, the complete variable domain reads KAGVTQTPRYLIKTRGQQVTLSCSPISGHRSVSWYQQTPGQGLQFLFEYFSETQRNKGNFPGRFSGRQFSNSRSEMNVSTLELGDSALYLCASSLDGTSGYNEQFFGPGTRLTVL.

V usage is TRBV28 and J usage is TRBJ1-3; no reliable D call. The CDR3 is 16 residues long. Germline CDR1 reads MDHEN; CDR2 reads SYDVKM. The germline V and J ends were trimmed by 1 base and 1 base, with 11 bases remaining between them. CDR3 in DNA: TGTGCCAGCAGTTTATTCCAGGAATGGTCTGGAAACACCATATATTTT. Protein sequence: CASSLFQEWSGNTIYF. The entire variable domain, with the rest obtained from reference TRBV28 and TRBJ1-3, is as follows: DVKVTQSSRYLVKRTGEKVFLECVQDMDHENMFWYRQDPGLGLRLIYFSYDVKMKEKGDIPEGYSVSREKKERFSLILESASTNQTSMYLCASSLFQEWSGNTIYFGEGSWLTVV.

V and J are TRBV6-6 and TRBJ1-2; D might be TRBD1 (5 bases). The germline V gene encodes CDR1 MNHNY and CDR2 SVGAGI (reference sequence). Trimming took off 6 bases at V and 8 bases at J, with 13 bases between the two ends. The CDR3 is made up of 12 amino acids. The CDR3 reads CASRIDSRGYTF. The CDR3 DNA sequence: TGTGCCAGCAGGATAGACAGTCGGGGCTACACCTTC.

Concerning this clone: Because the CDR3 is missing its conserved closing phenylalanine or tryptophan, this is likely a read error. No DNA is shown, since the ends of the CDR3 on it are uncertain; the CDR3 is the one TCRdb lists. The rearrangement joins TRBV13 to TRBJ1-2; the D call in the table, TRBD1, was not verified against the DNA. CDR1 and CDR2 (germline): PRHDT, FYEKMQ (reference sequence). A total of 9 residues make up the CDR3, ends included. The CDR3 here is CASSLQGAQ.

This sequence joins TRBV7-6 and TRBJ2-5; 8 positions agree with TRBD2. The germline CDR1 and CDR2 sequences are SGHVS and FNYEAQ. The CDR3 sequence is 17 residues long. The trim removed 0 bases at V and 4 bases at J, leaving 10 bases unmatched. CDR3 bases: TGTGCCAGCAGCTTAGCGGTTTCCGCGGGGGGATCAGAGACCCAGTACTTC. Encoded protein: CASSLAVSAGGSETQYF.

The CDR3 spells CASSDSGTATGYTF. CDR3 nucleotide sequence: TGTGCCAGCAGTGATAGTGGGACTGCGACCGGCTACACCTTC. The V gene is TRBV6-1, the J gene TRBJ1-2, with D possibly being TRBD1 (5 bases). The germline V gene has CDR1 MNHNS and CDR2 SASEGT. This CDR3 is built from 14 residues. V lost 3 bases and J 8 bases, leaving 16 bases between the germline ends.

Only a few counts were recorded for this clone. The chain carries TRBV7-2 and TRBJ1-6; D remains unclear. This CDR3 contains 18 residues. The ends were cut back, 2 bases at V and 0 bases at J, with 14 bases in the middle. Germline V gene data show CDR1 as SGHTA and CDR2 as FQGNSA. CDR3 amino acids: CASSLREGGSSYNSPLHF. CDR3 coding DNA: TGTGCCAGCAGCTTAAGGGAAGGCGGGAGCTCCTATAATTCACCCCTCCACTTT.

V usage is TRBV4-2 and J usage is TRBJ1-1; possible D gene TRBD1, 6 bases. The CDR3 loop spans 16 amino acids. The ends were cut back, 0 bases at V and 5 bases at J, with 16 bases in the middle. Germline CDR1 is LGHNA and CDR2 is YNFKEQ. CDR3 sequence reads: CASSQDEGGWQTEAFF. As DNA, the CDR3 is TGTGCCAGCAGCCAAGATGAGGGGGGGTGGCAAACTGAAGCTTTCTTT.

This clone has a single count. The chain carries TRBV11-2 and TRBJ1-2; D possibly corresponds to TRBD1 (5 bases). Trimming took off 6 bases at V and 8 bases at J, with 13 bases between the two ends. This CDR3 is 12 amino acids long. Germline V gives CDR1 SGHAT, CDR2 FQNNGV. DNA of the CDR3: TGTGCCAGCAGGGCGGGGGGGGAAGGCTACACCTTC. Amino acids: CASRAGGEGYTF.

This chain joins TRBV6-6 and TRBJ1-3, with D uncertain. Germline loops: CDR1 MNHNY, CDR2 SVGAGI (reference sequence). Trimming took 5 bases from V and 0 from J, leaving 11 bases between them. CDR3 size: 15 residues. CDR3 bases: TGTGCCAGCAGTGGCAATAGCCGCTCTGGAAACACCATATATTTT. Protein: CASSGNSRSGNTIYF.

This sequence joins TRBV4-1 and TRBJ1-3, with D possibly being TRBD1 (6 bases). The CDR3 is made up of 12 amino acids. CDR1 and CDR2 from the germline V gene are MGHRA and YSYEKL. V was trimmed by 5 bases and J by 4 bases, leaving 6 bases between them. CDR3 sequence: CASSGQGNTIYF. The CDR3 DNA reads TGCGCCAGCAGCGGACAGGGAAACACCATATATTTT.

This clone was found a few times. This chain connects TRBV21-1 to TRBJ1-6; the table gives TRBD1 as D, unverified against the DNA. TRBV21-1 is deemed a pseudogene. The CDR3 is 14 residues long. The CDR3 region is CASRGTGYNSPLHF. CDR3 DNA: TGTGCCAGCAGAGGGACAGGGTATAATTCACCCCTCCACTTT.

The chain carries TRBV19 and TRBJ1-2; D call uncertain. The germline V gene has CDR1 LNHDA and CDR2 SQIVND (reference sequence). This CDR3 region has 13 residues. Trimming cost V 9 bases and J 5 bases, with 16 bases left between them. Written as DNA, the CDR3 is TGTGCCAGCCAGGAGTTAGGGAGGTATGGCTACACCTTC. It specifies CASQELGRYGYTF.

The chain joins TRBV7-6 to TRBJ1-1, with 10 positions matching TRBD1. The CDR3 sequence is 15 residues long. V lost 5 bases to trimming and J lost 1 base; unmatched junction nucleotides: 4. In germline, CDR1 is SGHVS, CDR2 FNYEAQ. For the CDR3, the DNA is TGTGCCAGCAGCCGGACAGGGGGGAGGAACACTGAAGCTTTCTTT. Protein product: CASSRTGGRNTEAFF.

This sequence joins TRBV6-1 and TRBJ1-2; no clear D gene. Trimming shortened V by 4 bases and J by 3 bases, and 9 bases separated the two germline ends. The CDR3 is 13 residues long. Germline values: CDR1 MNHNS, CDR2 SASEGT. Here the CDR3 reads CASSVRQYYGYTF. CDR3 nucleotides: TGTGCCAGCAGTGTGAGGCAGTACTATGGCTACACCTTC.

V is TRBV6-5 and J is TRBJ1-2; possible D gene TRBD1, 5 bases. Germline lookup yields CDR1 MNHEY and CDR2 SVGAGI. Trimming took 6 bases from V and 2 from J, leaving 16 bases between them. This CDR3 is built from 15 residues. CDR3 protein: CASRPRGETNYGYTF. The DNA for the CDR3 is TGTGCCAGCAGGCCTCGGGGGGAAACCAACTATGGCTACACCTTC.